This TCR beta chain was captured in a study of blood T cell repertoires in COVID-19. In the study overall: Sites across the United States, Italy and Spain contributed samples from acute and convalescent COVID-19. Nucleic acid was either cDNA or gDNA, and it came from T cells, B-cell-depleted T cells, or PBMCs.

In the authors' workflow: Amplification of reference gene primers provided the estimated nucleated cell counts. Measured with immunoSEQ multiplex PCR; TCRdb has only the in-frame clones, and not every one. That table is the source of V, J and clone size, and D and trimming were worked out from the DNA. The repertoire consists of 84,000 or so clones, with about 73% occurring once and the leading ten covering 35% to 40%. In this sample, this clone turned up many times. In Seattle, patients joined the study during active infection and were tracked longitudinally. J gave up 0 bases and V 3 bases, and 11 bases lay outside the gene matches. Germline assignment: CDR1 SNHLY and CDR2 FYNNEI. CDR3 length: 18 residues.

Sequenced material: peripheral blood. The receptor was isolated from a man aged 55 to 70 with COVID-19, enrolled during active disease. The chain employs TRBV2 and TRBJ2-7, with 10 bases fitting TRBD2. CDR3: CASSDDRASGRGSYEQYF. The CDR3 DNA is TGTGCCAGCAGTGATGATCGTGCTAGCGGGAGAGGCTCCTACGAGCAGTACTTC.